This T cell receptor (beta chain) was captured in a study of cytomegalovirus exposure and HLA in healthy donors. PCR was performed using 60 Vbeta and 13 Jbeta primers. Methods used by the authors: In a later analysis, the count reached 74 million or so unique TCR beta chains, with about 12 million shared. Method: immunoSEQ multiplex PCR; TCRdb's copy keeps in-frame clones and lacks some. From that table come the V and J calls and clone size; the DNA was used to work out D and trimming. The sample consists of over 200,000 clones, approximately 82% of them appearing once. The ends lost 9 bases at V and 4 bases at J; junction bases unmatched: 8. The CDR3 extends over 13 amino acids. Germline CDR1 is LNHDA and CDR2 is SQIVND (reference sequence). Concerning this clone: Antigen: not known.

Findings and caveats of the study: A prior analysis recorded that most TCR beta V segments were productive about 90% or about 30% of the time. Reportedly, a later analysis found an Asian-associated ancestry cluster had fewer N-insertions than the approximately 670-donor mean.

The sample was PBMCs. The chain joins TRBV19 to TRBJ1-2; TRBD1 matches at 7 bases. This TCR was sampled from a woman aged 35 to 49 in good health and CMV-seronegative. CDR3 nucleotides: TGTGCCAGCAGGGGACAGCTCCTCTATGGCTACACCTTC. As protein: CASRGQLLYGYTF.